This TCR beta chain was recorded in a study of cytomegalovirus exposure and HLA in healthy donors. Germline loops: CDR1 SGHTA, CDR2 FQGTGA. The CDR3 has 17 residues. V dropped 1 base and J dropped 3; count of bases not matched to a gene: 6. 13 Jbeta primers and 60 Vbeta primers were used for the PCR. Libraries were prepared by immunoSEQ multiplex PCR; TCRdb keeps only in-frame clonotypes and omits some of them. Its listing shows about 200,000 clones. The sequenced sample was PBMCs. J is TRBJ2-6 and V is TRBV7-3; 7 positions agree with TRBD1. The origin of this receptor is a boy between 10 and 17 years old in good health and CMV-seronegative. In nucleotides, the CDR3 is TGTGCCAGCAGCTTAAGACAGGGCCCTTTTGGGGCCAACGTCCTGACTTTC. This encodes CASSLRQGPFGANVLTF.